These 10 T cell receptor beta chains originate from one sample sequenced in a study of CXCR3-negative and CXCR3-positive naive CD8 T cells. In preparing the TRB cDNA libraries, 5' RACE with UMI labels was used. TCRdb re-called the 5' RACE reads; every CDR3 protein appears as one record, without DNA. The table lists 5,500 to 7,500 distinct CDR3 sequences, with approximately 1.4% in the top ten. Overall study results and limits: Compared with CXCR3-negative naive cells, CXCR3-positive naive cells showed more hydrophobic TRB CDR3s.

These receptors' antigens are unknown. Sequencing used naive CXCR3+ CD8+ T cells from blood. The subset was: CD45RO-CCR7+CD27+CD95- naive CD8+ T cells expressing CXCR3 (TNR3+). The receptors originated from a human donor in good health. Some clones in this sample may be carry-over from other donors' samples.

This clonotype is identified as medium-sized from frequency. This chain uses TRBV6-6 with TRBJ2-1. CDR1 is MNHNY and CDR2 is SVGAGI in the germline V gene (reference sequence). The CDR3 contains 15 residues. The CDR3 protein is CASSLGGGSYNEQFF.

Judged by frequency, this clonotype is medium-sized. The chain has TRBV6-6 and TRBJ2-5; TCRdb calls TRBD1, which cannot be checked without DNA. The CDR3 sequence is 16 residues long. Germline CDR1 reads MNHNY; CDR2 reads SVGAGI (reference sequence). The CDR3 protein is CASSYSFGTLQETQYF.

Measured by frequency, this clonotype is medium-sized (0.01 to 0.1%). This chain's CDR3 is CSVCYPGTNYNEQFF. The chain is built from TRBV29-1 and TRBJ2-1; without DNA, the TCRdb call of TRBD1 cannot be checked. Germline V gene sequence: CDR1 SQVTM, CDR2 ANQGSEA. CDR3 length: 15 amino acids.

In terms of frequency, this clonotype is medium-sized. This rearrangement joins TRBV28 to TRBJ1-2; TCRdb returns TRBD1, unconfirmable since there is no DNA. CDR1 MDHEN and CDR2 SYDVKM come from the germline V gene. CDR3 length: 14 amino acids. The CDR3 loop is CASASAGTGRPYTF.

Considering frequency, this clonotype is medium-sized (0.01 to 0.1%). The chain has TRBV5-1 and TRBJ2-3; without DNA, the TCRdb call of TRBD1 cannot be checked. The germline CDR1 and CDR2 sequences are SGHRS and YFSETQ. This CDR3 contains 15 residues. CDR3 protein: CASSGGTASTDTQYF.

This clonotype shows up as medium-sized (0.01 to 0.1%) by frequency. The chain carries TRBV6-2 or TRBV6-3 and TRBJ2-7. Germline CDR1 reads MNHEY; CDR2 reads SVGEGT. The CDR3 length is 16 residues. CDR3 loop: CASSPLVTGATYEQYF.

This clonotype registers medium-sized (0.01 to 0.1%) by frequency. The chain links TRBV20-1 to TRBJ2-7; TCRdb's D gene call, TRBD1, goes unchecked for lack of DNA. The CDR3 totals 22 residues. Germline CDR1 is DFQATT and CDR2 is SNEGSKA (reference sequence). CDR3 protein: CSARRPGTRGLAVKFLSYEQYF.

The CDR3: CSVDPGDYGYTF. V is TRBV29-1 and J is TRBJ1-2; TCRdb lists TRBD1, though no DNA is available to test this call. Germline V gene data show CDR1 as SQVTM and CDR2 as ANQGSEA. The CDR3 is made up of 12 amino acids.

This chain connects TRBV4-1 to TRBJ2-7; the TRBD1 assignment by TCRdb is unverifiable without DNA. This CDR3 region has 14 residues. Germline V gene data show CDR1 as MGHRA and CDR2 as YSYEKL. CDR3 protein: CASSLTTGDYEQYF.

This clonotype is called medium-sized based on its frequency. This chain links TRBV6-4 with TRBJ2-1; TCRdb selects TRBD1, and the lack of DNA leaves this call unchecked. CDR3 length: 15 amino acids. Per germline, CDR1 MRHNA and CDR2 SNTAGT. CDR3 in amino acids: CASSDSRDSYNEQFF.